The 29 T cell receptor beta chains reported below all come from one sample, sequenced in a study of blood T cell repertoires in COVID-19. Repertoires were generated with immunoSEQ multiplex PCR, while TCRdb's copy carries only in-frame clones and drops some. The sample has fewer than 250,000 clones, 65% to 85% seen once; the top ten hold less than 3.5%. Sequenced material: peripheral blood. Receptors were obtained from a man aged 50 to 60 with active or convalescent COVID-19.

The chain joins TRBV27 to TRBJ1-1; 7 bases are shared with TRBD1. This CDR3 is 14 amino acids long. Germline V gives CDR1 MNHEY, CDR2 SMNVEV (reference sequence). Germline trimming cut 5 bases from V and 6 bases from J; bases unmatched to any gene: 9. The DNA of the CDR3 is TGTGCCAGCAGTACCCGAGACAGGGCCCCTGAAGCTTTCTTT. It yields the protein CASSTRDRAPEAFF.

CDR3 DNA sequence: TGTGCCAGCAGTCCGCAGGGGGCAGGGACCCAGTACTTC. This gives the protein CASSPQGAGTQYF. V and J are TRBV28 and TRBJ2-5, with 8 positions matching TRBD1. The CDR3 contains 13 residues. Germline V CDR1 and CDR2: MDHEN, SYDVKM. The V gene end was trimmed by 5 bases and the J gene end by 7 bases; junction bases not matched to a gene: 6.

The chain uses TRBV4-1 and TRBJ1-2; TRBD1 matches at 9 bases. The V gene's germline CDR1 is MGHRA and CDR2 YSYEKL. The CDR3 totals 16 residues. With V trimmed by 4 bases and J by 4 bases, 10 bases remained unmatched. The CDR3 region has the DNA TGCGCCAGCAGCCCGGGACAGGGCTACAGGGGCTATGGCTACACCTTC. Translating it yields CASSPGQGYRGYGYTF.

The chain carries TRBV27 and TRBJ1-1; D is unclear. CDR3 length equals 13 residues. Trimming shortened V by 7 bases and J by 1 base, and 10 bases separated the two germline ends. The germline V gene has CDR1 MNHEY and CDR2 SMNVEV (reference sequence). The CDR3 DNA reads as TGTGCCAGCACCTCGAGGGCGAACACTGAAGCTTTCTTT. Its protein is CASTSRANTEAFF.

This rearrangement joins TRBV4-2 to TRBJ1-5; 9 bases are shared with TRBD1. After removal of 0 bases from V and 0 bases from J, the junction contained 18 bases not matched to a gene. The CDR3 has 22 residues. CDR1 is LGHNA, CDR2 YNFKEQ, per germline. This CDR3 is CASSQDWGRPGQGSISNQPQHF. CDR3 nucleotide sequence: TGTGCCAGCAGCCAAGATTGGGGTAGACCGGGACAGGGTAGTATTAGCAATCAGCCCCAGCATTTT.

There are many counts of this clone. The chain links TRBV27 to TRBJ2-2, with TRBD1 matching 9 bases. The junction had 2 bases not matched to a gene; V was cut back by 3 bases and J by 6 bases. This CDR3 is built from 14 residues. CDR1 and CDR2 (germline): MNHEY, SMNVEV (reference sequence). CDR3 sequence reads: CASSFGQGSGELFF. The CDR3 region has the DNA TGTGCCAGCAGTTTTGGACAGGGGTCCGGGGAGCTGTTTTTT.

The J gene is TRBJ1-2, the V gene TRBV10-3, with D perhaps TRBD1 (5 bases). The CDR3 is 11 amino acids. Germline V gives CDR1 ENHRY, CDR2 SYGVKD. V was shortened by 2 bases and J by 14 bases, with 12 bases between the two germline ends. The CDR3 spells CAISEAKTVTF. Written as DNA, the CDR3 is TGTGCCATCAGTGAGGCAAAGACAGTAACCTTC.

The CDR3, as DNA: TGTGCCAGCAGTTCAAGACAGTTGTTGTTTTTT. Protein sequence: CASSSRQLLFF. V usage is TRBV12-3 or TRBV12-4 and J usage is TRBJ2-2, with D perhaps matching TRBD1 (5 bases). The CDR3 sequence is 11 residues long. V lost 4 bases and J lost 15, with 12 bases in between.

This chain uses TRBV18 with TRBJ1-3, with a weak D call TRBD1 (5 bases). Germline V CDR1 and CDR2: KGHSH, LQKENI. Trimming removed 3 bases from V and 4 bases from J, with 16 bases in between. The CDR3 has 16 residues. DNA of the CDR3: TGTGCCAGCTCACCGGGGTCAGGGTTCTCAGGAAACACCATATATTTT. Translated: CASSPGSGFSGNTIYF.

This chain connects TRBV6-5 to TRBJ2-1, with 7 positions matching TRBD1. CDR3 size: 16 residues. V shed 0 bases, J shed 5 bases, and the junction held 7 bases outside the gene matches. CDR1 and CDR2 (germline): MNHEY, SVGAGI. Written as DNA, the CDR3 is TGTGCCAGCAGTTACTCACCAACAGGGGCCCACAATGAGCAGTTCTTC. As protein: CASSYSPTGAHNEQFF.

In this sample, this clone turned up a few times. This chain uses TRBV20-1 with TRBJ1-1, with unresolved D. This CDR3 is 11 amino acids long. V lost 5 bases and J 6 bases, leaving 10 bases between the germline ends. Germline-derived CDR1 and CDR2 are DFQATT and SNEGSKA (reference sequence). The CDR3 coding sequence is TGCAGTGCTCGACACCCGGCTGAAGCTTTCTTT. Translating gives CSARHPAEAFF.

The chain has TRBV5-1 and TRBJ1-6; weak D call: TRBD1 (5 bases). Germline V CDR1 and CDR2: SGHRS, YFSETQ. This CDR3 is 15 amino acids long. Trimming cost V 0 bases and J 8 bases, with 12 bases left between them. The chain's CDR3 is CASSLGAREDSPLHF. CDR3 DNA sequence: TGCGCCAGCAGCTTGGGGGCCAGGGAGGATTCACCCCTCCACTTT.

The genes are TRBV28 and TRBJ2-7, with 9 bases fitting TRBD2. The CDR3 extends over 16 amino acids. Germline loops: CDR1 MDHEN, CDR2 SYDVKM. V was pared by 1 base and J by 2 bases, with 6 bases of the junction left unmatched. As DNA, the CDR3 is TGTGCCAGCAGTTTATTGACTAGCGGAACCGCCTACGAGCAGTACTTC. Encoded protein: CASSLLTSGTAYEQYF.

This clone was detected ten times or more. This rearrangement joins TRBV4-1 to TRBJ2-3; 7 bases align to TRBD2. CDR1 is MGHRA, CDR2 YSYEKL, per germline. The CDR3 runs 16 residues. The trim removed 2 bases at V and 1 base at J, leaving 6 bases unmatched. The DNA for the CDR3 is TGCGCCAGCAGCCAACTAGCGGCACGTGGCACAGATACGCAGTATTTT. Translating it yields CASSQLAARGTDTQYF.

This clone was detected once. This rearrangement joins TRBV13 to TRBJ1-2, with D maybe TRBD1 (5 bases). Germline lookup yields CDR1 PRHDT and CDR2 FYEKMQ (reference sequence). The CDR3 runs 14 residues. V was trimmed by 4 bases and J by 3 bases, leaving 12 bases between them. CDR3 in DNA: TGTGCCAGCAGCTCCCCGGGGGGGGACTATGGCTACACCTTC. It specifies CASSSPGGDYGYTF.

The CDR3 DNA reads TGTGCCAGCAGCTCGTCCTCCAGGGTAGTCTATCAGCCCCAGCATTTT. Translating it yields CASSSSSRVVYQPQHF. The chain links TRBV7-8 to TRBJ1-5, with a tentative D call TRBD1 (5 bases). The CDR3 consists of 16 residues. Germline assignment: CDR1 SGHVS and CDR2 FQNEAQ. The V end lost 4 bases, the J end lost 5 bases, and 18 bases lay between the germline ends.

For this clone: A junction end diverges from the germline sequence, so it may reflect a read error. V gene TRBV24-1 combines with J gene TRBJ1-1; no reliable D call. Germline V gives CDR1 KGHDR, CDR2 SFDVKD. This CDR3 region has 13 residues. The DNA for the CDR3 is TGTGCCACCAGACCTGGGCAGAACACTGGAGCTTTCTTT. It specifies CATRPGQNTGAFF.

This clone came up once. The chain employs TRBV10-2 and TRBJ1-2; 7 nucleotides align to TRBD1. Trimming at V came to 8 bases and at J to 0 bases, leaving 6 bases not matched to a gene. Germline V CDR1 and CDR2: WSHSY, SAAADI. CDR3 size: 14 residues. The CDR3 nucleotides are TGCGCCAGCTACCGGGACAGCTCTAACTATGGCTACACCTTC. Its protein is CASYRDSSNYGYTF.

V and J are TRBV6-6 and TRBJ2-7; 9 bases align to TRBD1. V lost 5 bases and J lost 6; bases outside the gene matches: 8. The CDR3 contains 14 residues. Per germline, CDR1 MNHNY and CDR2 SVGAGI (reference sequence). The CDR3 is CASSLGSTGGEQYF. The CDR3 DNA reads TGTGCCAGCAGTCTGGGATCGACAGGGGGCGAGCAGTACTTC.

The chain recombines TRBV4-1 with TRBJ2-2; weak D call: TRBD2 (6 bases). Germline lookup yields CDR1 MGHRA and CDR2 YSYEKL. V was trimmed by 2 bases and J by 5 bases, leaving 12 bases between them. The length of the CDR3 is 15 residues. CDR3 in DNA: TGCGCCAGCAGCCAACCGCGGAGGGGTACCGGGGAGCTGTTTTTT. Its translation is CASSQPRRGTGELFF.

The J gene is TRBJ1-5, the V gene TRBV7-9; 12 bases match TRBD1. V was pared by 4 bases and J by 2 bases, with 3 bases of the junction left unmatched. CDR3 length: 16 residues. Germline V gives CDR1 SEHNR, CDR2 FQNEAQ (reference sequence). CDR3 coding DNA: TGTGCCAGCAGCTGGGGACAGGGGGCCGGCAATCAGCCCCAGCATTTT. Protein: CASSWGQGAGNQPQHF.

CDR3 nucleotides: TGTGCCAGCAGCTGGACAATAGGGGGCGAACAGTACTTC. Its protein product is CASSWTIGGEQYF. The chain carries TRBV6-5 and TRBJ2-4, with 7 bases fitting TRBD1. The germline gives CDR1 MNHEY, CDR2 SVGAGI. The CDR3 sequence is 13 residues long. The trim removed 6 bases at V and 13 bases at J, leaving 12 bases unmatched.

This chain uses TRBV10-1 with TRBJ1-2, with D possibly TRBD1 on 6 matching bases. The V end was cut by 5 bases, the J end by 10 bases, with 17 bases between. Germline assignment: CDR1 WNHNN and CDR2 SYGVQD (reference sequence). This CDR3 is 13 amino acids long. CDR3 coding DNA: TGCGCCAGCAGTCCGGACAGATCGCTAAACTACACCTTC. Its translation is CASSPDRSLNYTF.

V and J are TRBV5-1 and TRBJ2-6, with 8 positions matching TRBD1. In germline, CDR1 is SGHRS, CDR2 YFSETQ. V lost 9 bases to trimming and J lost 2 bases; unmatched junction nucleotides: 10. This CDR3 contains 16 residues. The chain's CDR3 is CATGTGVPAGANVLTF. DNA for the CDR3: TGCGCCACGGGGACAGGCGTTCCGGCTGGGGCCAACGTCCTGACTTTC.

V and J are TRBV6-5 and TRBJ2-3; TRBD2 might be the D (5 bases). From germline, CDR1 is MNHEY and CDR2 SVGAGI. V was cut by 5 bases and J by 7 bases, with 13 bases left in between. The CDR3 extends over 13 amino acids. The CDR3 here is CASSPGSGNTQYF. The CDR3 nucleotides read TGTGCCAGCAGTCCAGGTTCCGGGAATACGCAGTATTTT.

This chain connects TRBV5-1 to TRBJ2-5, with 7 bases lining up with TRBD1. V dropped 7 bases and J dropped 3; count of bases not matched to a gene: 9. The germline gives CDR1 SGHRS, CDR2 YFSETQ. This CDR3 has 14 amino acids. CDR3 loop: CASVLDRVEETQYF. For the CDR3, the DNA is TGCGCCAGCGTACTCGACAGGGTAGAAGAGACCCAGTACTTC. Combining the CDR3 with reference TRBV5-1 and TRBJ2-5 gives the whole variable domain KAGVTQTPRYLIKTRGQQVTLSCSPISGHRSVSWYQQTPGQGLQFLFEYFSETQRNKGNFPGRFSGRQFSNSRSEMNVSTLELGDSALYLCASVLDRVEETQYFGPGTRLLVL.

The V call is TRBV18, the J call TRBJ2-5; 9 bases match TRBD2. The CDR3 contains 14 residues. The germline V gene encodes CDR1 KGHSH and CDR2 LQKENI. Germline trimming cut 2 bases from V and 2 bases from J; bases unmatched to any gene: 0. This chain's CDR3 is CASSPSGGQETQYF. CDR3 bases: TGTGCCAGCTCACCAAGCGGGGGGCAAGAGACCCAGTACTTC.

The chain employs TRBV5-4 and TRBJ2-5, with TRBD2 matching 7 bases. Germline V gene data show CDR1 as SGHNT and CDR2 as YYREEE (reference sequence). The CDR3 has 15 residues. V gave up 4 bases and J gave up 6 bases; unmatched junction bases: 12. The CDR3 sequence is CASSASGGVEKTQYF. The CDR3 DNA reads as TGTGCCAGCAGCGCAAGTGGGGGGGTAGAAAAGACCCAGTACTTC.

This sequence joins TRBV27 and TRBJ1-6; a weak D match, TRBD1 (6 bases). Germline V CDR1 and CDR2: MNHEY, SMNVEV (reference sequence). This CDR3 spans 17 amino acids. V was pared by 5 bases and J by 4 bases, with 18 bases between. CDR3 bases: TGTGCCAGCAGTCCCTCTCTGGGGACACAATATAATTCACCCCTCCACTTT. Its translation: CASSPSLGTQYNSPLHF.